The source of this TCR beta chain is a study of T cell responses to AZD1222 COVID-19 vaccine. Study background: Second-dose intervals of approximately 4 or approximately 12 weeks were pooled. Study outcomes and limitations: Donors, mostly white British, included more females; clonal diversity was possibly underestimated. Spike-specific TCR breadth and depth went up after people got two AZD1222 doses. The study sampled repertoires only after the peak T cell response.

With respect to this clone: The antigen remains undetermined.

V lost 6 bases and J lost 6; bases outside the gene matches: 6. The CDR3 covers 14 residues. CDR1 and CDR2 (germline): MNHEY, SMNVEV (reference sequence). Clones were sequenced by immunoSEQ multiplex PCR, and TCRdb holds only the in-frame ones, with some missing. The table includes 150,000 or so clones, roughly 91% detected once. This sample comprised peripheral blood, obtained on day 0 of AZD1222 vaccination. The sequence came from an adult in good health. The V gene is TRBV27, the J gene TRBJ2-2, with 8 bases aligning to TRBD1. The CDR3 protein is CASREQGVPGELFF. The CDR3 region has the DNA TGTGCCAGCAGGGAACAGGGGGTACCCGGGGAGCTGTTTTTT.